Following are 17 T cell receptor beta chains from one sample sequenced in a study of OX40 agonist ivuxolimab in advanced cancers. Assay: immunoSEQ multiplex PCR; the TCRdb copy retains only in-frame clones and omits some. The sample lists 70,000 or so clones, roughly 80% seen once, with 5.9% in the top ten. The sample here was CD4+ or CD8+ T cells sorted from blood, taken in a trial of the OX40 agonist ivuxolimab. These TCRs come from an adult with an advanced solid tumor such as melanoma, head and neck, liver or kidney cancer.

The CDR3 nucleotides are TGCGCCAGCAGCCTACAGGGGGCGGGTTCGATCACCGGGGAGCTGTTTTTT. Amino acids: CASSLQGAGSITGELFF. The V and J genes are TRBV5-1 and TRBJ2-2; TRBD1 aligns across 9 bases. The V gene's germline CDR1 is SGHRS and CDR2 YFSETQ. This CDR3 is built from 17 residues. Trimming took 4 bases from V and 4 from J; bases not matched to a gene: 11.

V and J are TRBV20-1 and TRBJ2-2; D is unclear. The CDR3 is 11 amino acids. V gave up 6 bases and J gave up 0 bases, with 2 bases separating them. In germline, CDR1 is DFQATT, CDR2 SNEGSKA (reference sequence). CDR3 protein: CSAANTGELFF. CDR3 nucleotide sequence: TGCAGTGCAGCGAACACCGGGGAGCTGTTTTTT.

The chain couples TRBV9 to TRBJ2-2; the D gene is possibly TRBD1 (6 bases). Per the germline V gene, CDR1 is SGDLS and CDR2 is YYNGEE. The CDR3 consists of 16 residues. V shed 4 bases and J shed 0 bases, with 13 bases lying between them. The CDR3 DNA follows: TGTGCCAGCAGCACATTGACAGGAACGAACACCGGGGAGCTGTTTTTT. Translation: CASSTLTGTNTGELFF.

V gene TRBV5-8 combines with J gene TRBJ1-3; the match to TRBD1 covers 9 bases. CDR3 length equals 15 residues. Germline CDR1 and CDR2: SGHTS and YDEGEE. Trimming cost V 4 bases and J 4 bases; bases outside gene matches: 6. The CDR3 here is CASSPGTGSGNTIYF. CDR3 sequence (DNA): TGTGCCAGCAGCCCAGGGACAGGGTCAGGAAACACCATATATTTT. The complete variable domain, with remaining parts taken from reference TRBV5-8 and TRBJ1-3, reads EAGVTQSPTHLIKTRGQQATLRCSPISGHTSVYWYQQALGLGLQFLLWYDEGEERNRGNFPPRFSGRQFPNYSSELNVNALELEDSALYLCASSPGTGSGNTIYFGEGSWLTVV.

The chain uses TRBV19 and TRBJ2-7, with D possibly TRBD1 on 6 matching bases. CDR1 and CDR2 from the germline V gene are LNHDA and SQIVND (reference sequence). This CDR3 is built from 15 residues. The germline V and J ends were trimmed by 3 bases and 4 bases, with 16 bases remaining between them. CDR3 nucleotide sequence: TGTGCCAGTAGTATTTCGGACAGTCCCCGGTACGAGCAGTACTTC. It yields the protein CASSISDSPRYEQYF. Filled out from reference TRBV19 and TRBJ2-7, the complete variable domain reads DGGITQSPKYLFRKEGQNVTLSCEQNLNHDAMYWYRQDPGQGLRLIYYSQIVNDFQKGDIAEGYSVSREKKESFPLTVTSAQKNPTAFYLCASSISDSPRYEQYFGPGTRLTVT.

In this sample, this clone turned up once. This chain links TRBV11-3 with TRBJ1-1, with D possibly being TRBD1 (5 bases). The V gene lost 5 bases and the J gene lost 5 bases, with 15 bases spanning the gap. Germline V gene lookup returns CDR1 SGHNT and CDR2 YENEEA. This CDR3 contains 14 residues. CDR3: CASSPSGGTTEAFF. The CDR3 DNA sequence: TGTGCCAGCAGCCCTAGCGGGGGAACAACTGAAGCTTTCTTT.

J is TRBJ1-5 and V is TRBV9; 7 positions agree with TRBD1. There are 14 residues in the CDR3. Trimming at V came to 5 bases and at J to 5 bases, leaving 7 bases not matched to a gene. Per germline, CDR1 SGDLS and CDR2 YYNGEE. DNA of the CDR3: TGTGCCAGCAGAGAGGACAGGACAGATCAGCCCCAGCATTTT. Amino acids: CASREDRTDQPQHF.

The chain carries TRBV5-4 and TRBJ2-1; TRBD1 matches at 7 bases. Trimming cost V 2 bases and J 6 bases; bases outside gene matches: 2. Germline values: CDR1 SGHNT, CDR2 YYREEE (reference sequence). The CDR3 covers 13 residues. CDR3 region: CASSLRGPNEQFF. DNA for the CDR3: TGTGCCAGCAGCTTAAGGGGGCCCAATGAGCAGTTCTTC.

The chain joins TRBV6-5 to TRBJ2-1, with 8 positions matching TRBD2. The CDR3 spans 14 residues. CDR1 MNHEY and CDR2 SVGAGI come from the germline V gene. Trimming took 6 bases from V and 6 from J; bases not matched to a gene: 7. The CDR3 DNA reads TGTGCCAGCAGCATCTCGGGGGGGGTCAATGAGCAGTTCTTC. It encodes CASSISGGVNEQFF.

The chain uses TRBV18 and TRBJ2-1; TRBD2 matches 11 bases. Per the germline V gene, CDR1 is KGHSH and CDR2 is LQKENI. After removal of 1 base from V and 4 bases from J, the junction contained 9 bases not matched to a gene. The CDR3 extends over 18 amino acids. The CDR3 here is CASSPRSTSGNRYNEQFF. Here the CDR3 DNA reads TGTGCCAGCTCACCACGGTCGACTAGCGGGAATCGTTACAATGAGCAGTTCTTC.

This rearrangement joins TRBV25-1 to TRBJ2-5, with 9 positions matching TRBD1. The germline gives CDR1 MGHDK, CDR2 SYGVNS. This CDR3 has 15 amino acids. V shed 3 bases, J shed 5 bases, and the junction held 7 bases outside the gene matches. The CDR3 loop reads CASSEDRGARETQYF. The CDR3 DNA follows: TGTGCCAGCAGTGAGGACAGGGGCGCGCGGGAGACCCAGTACTTC.

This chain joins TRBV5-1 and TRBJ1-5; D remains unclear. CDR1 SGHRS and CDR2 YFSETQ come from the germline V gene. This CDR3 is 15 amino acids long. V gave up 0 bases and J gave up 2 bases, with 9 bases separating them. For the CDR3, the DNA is TGCGCCAGCAGCTTGGTCGGGGATGGCAATCAGCCCCAGCATTTT. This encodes CASSLVGDGNQPQHF. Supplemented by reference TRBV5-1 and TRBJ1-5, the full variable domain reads KAGVTQTPRYLIKTRGQQVTLSCSPISGHRSVSWYQQTPGQGLQFLFEYFSETQRNKGNFPGRFSGRQFSNSRSEMNVSTLELGDSALYLCASSLVGDGNQPQHFGDGTRLSIL.

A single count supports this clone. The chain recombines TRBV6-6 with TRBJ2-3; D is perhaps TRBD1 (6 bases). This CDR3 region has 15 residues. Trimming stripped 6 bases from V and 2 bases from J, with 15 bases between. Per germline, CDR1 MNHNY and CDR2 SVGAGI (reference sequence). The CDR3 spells CASRGHVDPTDTQYF. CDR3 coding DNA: TGTGCCAGCAGGGGACACGTAGACCCCACAGATACGCAGTATTTT.

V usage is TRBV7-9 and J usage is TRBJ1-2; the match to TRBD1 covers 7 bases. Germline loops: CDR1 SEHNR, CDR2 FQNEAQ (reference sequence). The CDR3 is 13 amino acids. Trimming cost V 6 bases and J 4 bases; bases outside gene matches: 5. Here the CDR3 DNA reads TGTGCCAGCAGTGAAAACAGGGGCTATGGCTACACCTTC. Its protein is CASSENRGYGYTF.

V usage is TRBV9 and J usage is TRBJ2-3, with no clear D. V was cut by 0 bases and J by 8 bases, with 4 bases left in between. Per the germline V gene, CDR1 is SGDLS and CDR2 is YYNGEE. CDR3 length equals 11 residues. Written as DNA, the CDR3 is TGTGCCAGCAGCGTAGGAGTTACGCAGTATTTT. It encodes CASSVGVTQYF.

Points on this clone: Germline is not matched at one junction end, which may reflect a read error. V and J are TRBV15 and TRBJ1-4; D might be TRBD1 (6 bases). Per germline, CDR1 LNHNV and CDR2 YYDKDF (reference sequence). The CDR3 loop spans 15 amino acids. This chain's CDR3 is CATSGDRTTNEKLFF. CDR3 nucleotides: TGTGCCACCAGCGGAGACAGGACAACTAATGAAAAACTGTTTTTT.

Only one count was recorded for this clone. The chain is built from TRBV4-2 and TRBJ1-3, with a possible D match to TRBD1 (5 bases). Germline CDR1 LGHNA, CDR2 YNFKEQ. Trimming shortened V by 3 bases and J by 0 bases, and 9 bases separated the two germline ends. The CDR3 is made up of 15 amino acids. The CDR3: CASSQQGPSGNTIYF. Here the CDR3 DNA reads TGTGCCAGCAGCCAGCAGGGCCCCTCTGGAAACACCATATATTTT.